Many counts were recorded for the clone carrying this T cell receptor (beta chain). Its antigen is not known. J gave up 6 bases and V 8 bases, and 6 bases lay outside the gene matches. Germline V CDR1 and CDR2: MNHEY, SVGAGI. CDR3 size: 14 residues. Each donor who had ophthalmopathy showed moderate-to-severe activity, a CAS of ≥3, a NOSPECS of ≥4, and a duration under 3 months. Out of 9.5 to 10 ml of fresh peripheral blood, PBMCs were obtained. The record originates from a study of Graves' ophthalmopathy and Graves' hyperthyroidism. General observations from the study: Its predictions of ophthalmopathy progression gave the model 55% to 71% sensitivity and approximately 72% specificity.

RNA transcripts were the source from which TCR beta CDR3 regions were amplified. Scientists carried out first-round RT-PCR using HTBI primers and then a second-round multiplex PCR. One entry per CDR3 protein results from TCRdb running MiXCR on the multiplex PCR reads. The sample yields under 250,000 distinct CDR3 sequences, less than 30% seen once. Material for sequencing was peripheral blood. V is TRBV6-5 and J is TRBJ1-5; TRBD1 matches at 11 bases. This TCR came from a man aged 50 to 59 with Graves' ophthalmopathy. The CDR3 nucleotides are TGTGCCAGCGGCGGACAGGGGGCTGCTCAGCCCCAGCATTTT. Its protein is CASGGQGAAQPQHF.